The 27 T cell receptor beta chains presented below share a single source sample, sequenced in a study of early T cells in non-severe SARS-CoV-2 infection. Using its own MiXCR run on the 5' RACE reads, TCRdb lists one record per CDR3 protein. The table records more than 30,000 distinct CDR3 sequences, 5.8% of them present only once. The sequencing input was whole blood. These receptor sequences come from an adult who was a healthcare worker with PCR-confirmed SARS-CoV-2 infection or an uninfected control (not recorded which).

This clonotype was seen many times. The chain joins TRBV3-1 to TRBJ1-1, with D uncertain. This CDR3 contains 14 residues. V was clipped by 1 base and J by 10 bases, with 16 bases between them. Germline V CDR1 and CDR2: LGHDT, YNNKEL (reference sequence). The CDR3 sequence is CASSQGPTLYAAFF. In DNA, the CDR3 is TGTGCCAGCAGCCAAGGTCCCACTCTGTACGCAGCTTTCTTT.

This chain joins TRBV7-6 and TRBJ1-2; no clear D. Trimming stripped 3 bases from V and 1 base from J, with 15 bases between. This CDR3 is built from 16 residues. CDR1 SGHVS and CDR2 FNYEAQ come from the germline V gene. The CDR3: CASSFLLGDFNYGYTF. The CDR3, as DNA: TGTGCCAGCAGCTTCCTGCTAGGAGATTTTAACTATGGCTACACCTTC. Filled out from reference TRBV7-6 and TRBJ1-2, the complete variable domain reads GAGVSQSPRYKVTKRGQDVALRCDPISGHVSLYWYRQALGQGPEFLTYFNYEAQQDKSGLPNDRFSAERPEGSISTLTIQRTEQRDSAMYRCASSFLLGDFNYGYTFGSGTRLTVV.

This clonotype was detected ten times or more. This rearrangement joins TRBV10-3 to TRBJ1-3; D gene ambiguous. V was pared by 11 bases and J by 2 bases, with 16 bases between. Looked up from germline, CDR1 is ENHRY and CDR2 is SYGVKD. CDR3 size: 14 residues. CDR3 loop: CAHRAAAAGNTIYF. The CDR3 DNA sequence: TGTGCCCACCGGGCAGCGGCCGCTGGAAACACCATATATTTT.

The V call is TRBV29-1, the J call TRBJ2-5; TRBD2 might be the D (6 bases). Trimming stripped 7 bases from V and 3 bases from J, with 15 bases between. The CDR3 runs 13 residues. The germline V gene encodes CDR1 SQVTM and CDR2 ANQGSEA. The CDR3 loop is CSGRDWPKETQYF. The CDR3 region has the DNA TGCAGCGGGCGGGACTGGCCCAAAGAGACCCAGTACTTC.

Ten or more counts support this clonotype. V gene TRBV24-1 combines with J gene TRBJ2-5; no definite D call. Per the germline V gene, CDR1 is KGHDR and CDR2 is SFDVKD. The CDR3 has 15 amino acids. The V end was cut by 3 bases, the J end by 5 bases, with 15 bases between. The CDR3: CATSDPLSGGETQYF. The CDR3 DNA follows: TGTGCCACCAGTGATCCCCTCTCAGGCGGTGAGACCCAGTACTTC.

This clonotype was detected many times. CDR3 coding DNA: TGTGCCAGCAGCTTAGTAGCTAGCGCGGGTCAAGATACGCAGTATTTT. Translation: CASSLVASAGQDTQYF. This chain connects TRBV7-2 to TRBJ2-3, with a possible D match to TRBD2 (6 bases). This CDR3 has 16 amino acids. V was pared by 1 base and J by 5 bases, with 16 bases between. CDR1 is SGHTA and CDR2 is FQGNSA in the germline V gene.

This clonotype was detected only a few times. The chain couples TRBV18 to TRBJ1-3, with 7 bases fitting TRBD1. The CDR3 runs 16 residues. Germline-derived CDR1 and CDR2 are KGHSH and LQKENI. J gave up 3 bases and V 4 bases, and 9 bases lay outside the gene matches. CDR3 sequence reads: CASSQQGQRIGNTIYF. In DNA, the CDR3 is TGTGCCAGCTCACAACAGGGACAGAGGATTGGAAACACCATATATTTT.

V usage is TRBV10-3 and J usage is TRBJ2-5; tentatively, D is TRBD2 (6 bases). CDR1 and CDR2 (germline): ENHRY, SYGVKD. Trimming removed 7 bases from V and 0 bases from J, with 24 bases in between. The CDR3 loop spans 18 amino acids. CDR3 bases: TGTGCCATCAAACAGCCCGGGGGTTCCGGAGGCCACCAAGAGACCCAGTACTTC. Translating gives CAIKQPGGSGGHQETQYF.

Concerning this clonotype itself: This may be a read error, as it is one base from a much larger clone. The chain is built from TRBV7-2 and TRBJ2-3, with 9 bases identical to TRBD2. The CDR3 has 17 amino acids. The germline V gene encodes CDR1 SGHTA and CDR2 FQGNSA. The CDR3 DNA reads TGTGCCAGCAGCCTTGGGTTAGCGGGGGCCCGCACAGATACGCTGTATTTT. As protein: CASSLGLAGARTDTLYF.

This clonotype was seen a handful of times. The CDR3 coding sequence is TGTGCCAGCAGCTTGGTTCAGGTTTTTGGAGAGCAGTACTTC. Its translation: CASSLVQVFGEQYF. This chain joins TRBV5-5 and TRBJ2-7, with D unresolved. Germline assignment: CDR1 SGHKS and CDR2 YYEKEE (reference sequence). The CDR3 consists of 14 residues. The V and J ends lost 0 bases and 7 bases respectively, with 14 bases between them.

Many counts were recorded for this clonotype. The chain has TRBV5-5 and TRBJ2-5, with a possible D match to TRBD2 (6 bases). CDR1 and CDR2 from the germline V gene are SGHKS and YYEKEE (reference sequence). The CDR3 extends over 15 amino acids. Trimming removed 4 bases from V and 4 bases from J, with 17 bases in between. In DNA, the CDR3 is TGTGCCAGCAGCCCCCACTTCGGGGGAACAGAGACCCAGTACTTC. Translation gives CASSPHFGGTETQYF.

The J gene is TRBJ2-1, the V gene TRBV5-1, with 7 bases matching TRBD2. Germline CDR1 reads SGHRS; CDR2 reads YFSETQ. The V gene end was trimmed by 0 bases and the J gene end by 10 bases; junction bases not matched to a gene: 13. The CDR3 has 16 residues. The CDR3 DNA reads TGCGCCAGCAGCTTGGCCTTGGGACTACACCCGAGGGAGCAGTTCTTC. This gives the protein CASSLALGLHPREQFF.

The chain links TRBV12-3 or TRBV12-4 to TRBJ2-5, with 8 bases identical to TRBD2. V lost 6 bases to trimming and J lost 4 bases; unmatched junction nucleotides: 7. This CDR3 comprises 14 residues. CDR3: CASRRGEEGETQYF. The CDR3 bases are TGTGCCAGCAGGCGGGGGGAGGAGGGAGAGACCCAGTACTTC.

The table lists this clonotype with a few counts. The chain carries TRBV4-3 and TRBJ2-3; D may match TRBD1 or TRBD2 (5 bases each). The V and J ends lost 5 bases and 3 bases respectively, with 15 bases between them. Germline lookup yields CDR1 LGHNA and CDR2 YSLEER. The CDR3 spans 15 residues. CDR3 coding DNA: TGCGCCAGCAGCTCACTAGGGGCCCGAACAGATACGCAGTATTTT. Translation gives CASSSLGARTDTQYF.

In its sample, this clonotype was seen many times. The chain has TRBV3-1 and TRBJ2-1; 12 nucleotides match TRBD2. The germline V gene encodes CDR1 LGHDT and CDR2 YNNKEL (reference sequence). The trim removed 6 bases at V and 3 bases at J, leaving 3 bases unmatched. This CDR3 contains 15 residues. This CDR3 reads CASSETSGSYNEQFF. The CDR3 region has the DNA TGTGCCAGCAGTGAGACTAGCGGGAGCTACAATGAGCAGTTCTTC.

The chain links TRBV12-2 to TRBJ2-3; TRBD1 was called by the table and not checked on the DNA. TRBV12-2 is described as a pseudogene. There are 15 residues in the CDR3. CDR3 amino acids: CASRLRGTLTDTQYF. In DNA, the CDR3 is TGTGCAAGTCGCTTAAGAGGGACCCTCACAGATACGCAGTATTTT.

In the case of this clonotype: Given a much more abundant clone one base away, this may be a read error. This chain links TRBV7-2 with TRBJ2-5; D is undetermined. In germline, CDR1 is SGHTA, CDR2 FQGNSA. This CDR3 is built from 12 residues. The V end was cut by 8 bases, the J end by 6 bases, with 13 bases between. The CDR3, as DNA: TGTGCCAGCGGCTCCCTTCCGAAGACCCAGTACTTC. Translating gives CASGSLPKTQYF.

This clonotype came up many times. The chain has TRBV6-5 and TRBJ2-2; possible D gene TRBD2, 6 bases. The V gene lost 6 bases and the J gene lost 5 bases, with 19 bases spanning the gap. The CDR3 is 16 amino acids. Germline CDR1 and CDR2: MNHEY and SVGAGI. CDR3 protein: CASSSIERVGTGELFF. The CDR3 DNA follows: TGTGCCAGCAGCTCAATCGAGCGGGTAGGGACCGGGGAGCTGTTTTTT.

This clonotype has a handful of counts. The chain has TRBV6-2 or TRBV6-3 and TRBJ2-3; 9 bases line up with TRBD2. The J segment lost 3 bases and the V segment lost 4 bases, leaving 11 bases of the junction unmatched. This CDR3 region has 17 residues. The germline V gene has CDR1 MNHEY and CDR2 SVGEGT. The CDR3 is CASSSRGAGGVTDTQYF. The CDR3 DNA reads TGTGCCAGCAGTTCCCGGGGAGCGGGAGGTGTAACAGATACGCAGTATTTT.

This clonotype was found many times. V and J are TRBV20-1 and TRBJ2-1, with 8 bases that match TRBD2. The CDR3 runs to 13 residues. Germline V gene data show CDR1 as DFQATT and CDR2 as SNEGSKA (reference sequence). V was pared by 4 bases and J by 8 bases, with 7 bases of the junction left unmatched. CDR3 in amino acids: CSAMFGGVDEQFF. The CDR3 DNA reads TGCAGTGCTATGTTCGGGGGGGTCGATGAGCAGTTCTTC.

This clonotype was seen only a few times. The gene calls are TRBV20-1 and TRBJ2-3; TRBD2 matches 8 bases. Germline CDR1 reads DFQATT; CDR2 reads SNEGSKA (reference sequence). The V gene end was trimmed by 3 bases and the J gene end by 7 bases; junction bases not matched to a gene: 6. There are 13 residues in the CDR3. CDR3 loop: CSARLTSANTQYF. In DNA form, the CDR3 reads TGCAGTGCTAGGTTGACTAGCGCAAATACGCAGTATTTT.

The rearrangement uses TRBV5-1 and TRBJ1-4; the D is unclear. V was shortened by 4 bases and J by 2 bases, with 21 bases between the two germline ends. Germline assignment: CDR1 SGHRS and CDR2 YFSETQ. This CDR3 has 18 amino acids. The CDR3 DNA follows: TGCGCCAGCAGCATCCGGACCCCGGGGAGAGGGACTAATGAAAAACTGTTTTTT. It yields the protein CASSIRTPGRGTNEKLFF.

This clonotype was observed a handful of times. The rearrangement uses TRBV7-8 and TRBJ2-1, with D possibly being TRBD2 (6 bases). CDR3 length equals 15 residues. The V gene lost 5 bases and the J gene lost 2 bases, with 13 bases spanning the gap. CDR1 and CDR2 from the germline V gene are SGHVS and FQNEAQ. CDR3 region: CASSRLGLTYNEQFF. The DNA for the CDR3 is TGTGCCAGCAGCCGCCTGGGACTGACCTACAATGAGCAGTTCTTC.

This clonotype was found many times. The chain is built from TRBV5-5 and TRBJ2-7; D is unresolved. Trimming left V 2 bases short and J 6 bases short, with 21 bases between. In germline, CDR1 is SGHKS, CDR2 YYEKEE (reference sequence). The CDR3 covers 16 residues. The CDR3 reads CASSFRLRPSTSEQYF. The DNA for the CDR3 is TGTGCCAGCAGCTTTCGACTGCGGCCTTCTACGAGCGAGCAGTACTTC.

In the case of this clonotype: This clone may be a read error of a much larger clone one base away. CDR3 sequence (DNA): TGTGCCAGTAAAATCCGGGGCGCGGCCGAGCTGTACTTC. Its protein product is CASKIRGAAELYF. The rearrangement links TRBV19 to TRBJ2-7; either TRBD1 or TRBD2 may fit D (5 bases each). CDR1 and CDR2 from the germline V gene are LNHDA and SQIVND (reference sequence). This CDR3 contains 13 residues.

This clonotype was counted a few times. The chain couples TRBV19 to TRBJ2-5; the D gene is possibly TRBD2 (6 bases). The CDR3 contains 15 residues. Germline lookup yields CDR1 LNHDA and CDR2 SQIVND (reference sequence). V dropped 5 bases and J dropped 2 bases, with 15 bases sitting between them. For the CDR3, the DNA is TGTGCCAGTAGTCCCCGGGCTAGCGTACAAGAGACCCAGTACTTC. It specifies CASSPRASVQETQYF.

The V gene is TRBV7-9, the J gene TRBJ1-6; TRBD1 is a possible D gene (5 bases). CDR1 SEHNR and CDR2 FQNEAQ come from the germline V gene (reference sequence). CDR3 length: 15 residues. The V gene lost 0 bases and the J gene lost 6 bases, with 9 bases spanning the gap. CDR3 in DNA: TGTGCCAGCAGCTTAGCTGTGAGGGGTAATTCACCCCTCCACTTT. Its translation: CASSLAVRGNSPLHF.